The next 12 T cell receptor beta chains were all read from a single sample in a study of blood T cell repertoires in COVID-19. Method: immunoSEQ multiplex PCR; TCRdb's copy keeps in-frame clones and lacks some. The table lists tens of thousands of clones, about 90% of them singletons. What was sequenced was peripheral blood. Receptors originate from a man aged 60 to 75 with acute or convalescent COVID-19.

The V call is TRBV19, the J call TRBJ1-2; TRBD1 might be the D (6 bases). Trimming stripped 4 bases from V and 6 bases from J, with 9 bases between. Germline V CDR1 and CDR2: LNHDA, SQIVND (reference sequence). CDR3 length: 12 amino acids. This CDR3 reads CASSTGDNGYTF. In DNA form, the CDR3 reads TGTGCCAGTAGTACCGGGGACAATGGCTACACCTTC.

This sequence joins TRBV7-9 and TRBJ1-1; D is uncertain. This CDR3 comprises 13 residues. Germline V gene lookup returns CDR1 SEHNR and CDR2 FQNEAQ (reference sequence). Trimming removed 1 base at V and 11 bases at J, with 14 bases between. CDR3 in DNA: TGTGCCAGCAGCTTAGTCACAGCCCGAAAGGCTTTCTTT. Protein product: CASSLVTARKAFF.

V usage is TRBV9 and J usage is TRBJ1-3, with TRBD1 identical over 10 bases. V lost 1 base to trimming and J lost 3 bases; unmatched junction nucleotides: 4. CDR3 length: 16 residues. The germline gives CDR1 SGDLS, CDR2 YYNGEE. CDR3 region: CASSVLDRGHGNTIYF. CDR3 bases: TGTGCCAGCAGCGTACTAGACAGGGGGCATGGAAACACCATATATTTT. The variable domain in full, with the rest retrieved from reference TRBV9 and TRBJ1-3, is DSGVTQTPKHLITATGQRVTLRCSPRSGDLSVYWYQQSLDQGLQFLIQYYNGEERAKGNILERFSAQQFPDLHSELNLSSLELGDSALYFCASSVLDRGHGNTIYFGEGSWLTVV.

The CDR3 is CASSLRQRVFSGANVLTF. The CDR3 DNA sequence: TGTGCCAGCAGCCTCCGGCAGCGGGTCTTCTCTGGGGCCAACGTCCTGACTTTC. The rearrangement uses TRBV28 and TRBJ2-6; TRBD2 might be the D (6 bases). In germline, CDR1 is MDHEN, CDR2 SYDVKM. The germline V and J ends were trimmed by 6 bases and 0 bases, with 18 bases remaining between them. This CDR3 contains 18 residues.

V gene TRBV6-6 combines with J gene TRBJ2-7; D possibly corresponds to TRBD1 (6 bases). V was clipped by 5 bases and J by 1 base, with 15 bases between them. The germline V gene encodes CDR1 MNHNY and CDR2 SVGAGI (reference sequence). CDR3 length: 15 residues. CDR3 in DNA: TGTGCCAGCAGTAACAGGGTGCAATCTTCCTACGAGCAGTACTTC. Amino acid sequence: CASSNRVQSSYEQYF.

The CDR3 DNA reads as TGTGCCAGCAGCAAACTCGGACGGGGTCTGGAAGGGACTGAAGCTTTCTTT. Its protein is CASSKLGRGLEGTEAFF. The rearrangement uses TRBV21-1 and TRBJ1-1. TRBV21-1 has pseudogene status. CDR3 length equals 17 residues.

V gene TRBV5-1 combines with J gene TRBJ1-6, with D unclear. Trimming removed 4 bases at V and 7 bases at J, with 15 bases between. The CDR3 is 15 amino acids. CDR1 and CDR2 (germline): SGHRS, YFSETQ. The DNA of the CDR3 is TGCGCCAGCAGCCGCCTGGATGGGGAGAATTCACCCCTCCACTTT. Its protein is CASSRLDGENSPLHF. The variable domain in full, completed from reference TRBV5-1 and TRBJ1-6, reads KAGVTQTPRYLIKTRGQQVTLSCSPISGHRSVSWYQQTPGQGLQFLFEYFSETQRNKGNFPGRFSGRQFSNSRSEMNVSTLELGDSALYLCASSRLDGENSPLHFGNGTRLTVT.

This chain links TRBV9 with TRBJ2-1; 10 bases align to TRBD2. Trimming cost V 1 base and J 7 bases; bases outside gene matches: 14. Germline CDR1 and CDR2: SGDLS and YYNGEE. The CDR3 length is 18 residues. CDR3 coding DNA: TGTGCCAGCAGCGTAACCTCCCTAGGAGCGGGAGGGATGAATGAGCAGTTCTTC. It translates to CASSVTSLGAGGMNEQFF.

This sequence joins TRBV5-4 and TRBJ1-1, with 10 bases lining up with TRBD1. V lost 0 bases and J lost 10; bases outside the gene matches: 9. Germline V CDR1 and CDR2: SGHNT, YYREEE (reference sequence). The CDR3 is 15 amino acids. The CDR3 coding sequence is TGTGCCAGCAGCTTGGAGGGACAGGGGAGGCGATCAGCTTTCTTT. This encodes CASSLEGQGRRSAFF.

CDR3 nucleotide sequence: TGTGCCAGCGCTCAATCAGGGGTGGTAAATGAAAAACTGTTTTTT. This codes for CASAQSGVVNEKLFF. V is TRBV6-5 and J is TRBJ1-4; D perhaps matches TRBD1 (6 bases). The CDR3 length is 15 residues. Germline values: CDR1 MNHEY, CDR2 SVGAGI. The V gene lost 8 bases and the J gene lost 5 bases, with 18 bases spanning the gap.

The chain uses TRBV7-2 and TRBJ2-3; 7 bases map to TRBD2. Germline V gene sequence: CDR1 SGHTA, CDR2 FQGNSA. This CDR3 has 15 residues. J was trimmed by 4 bases and V by 5 bases; bases with no gene match: 9. The CDR3 DNA sequence: TGTGCCAGCAGCCCGAGCGGGATCGGCGCAGATACGCAGTATTTT. As protein: CASSPSGIGADTQYF.

V and J are TRBV11-2 and TRBJ2-5, with 10 bases aligning to TRBD2. This CDR3 has 15 residues. Germline CDR1 and CDR2: SGHAT and FQNNGV. Germline trimming cut 2 bases from V and 5 bases from J; bases unmatched to any gene: 5. The CDR3 region has the DNA TGTGCCAGCAGCTTACAACCTAGCGGGAGTGAGACCCAGTACTTC. Protein product: CASSLQPSGSETQYF.